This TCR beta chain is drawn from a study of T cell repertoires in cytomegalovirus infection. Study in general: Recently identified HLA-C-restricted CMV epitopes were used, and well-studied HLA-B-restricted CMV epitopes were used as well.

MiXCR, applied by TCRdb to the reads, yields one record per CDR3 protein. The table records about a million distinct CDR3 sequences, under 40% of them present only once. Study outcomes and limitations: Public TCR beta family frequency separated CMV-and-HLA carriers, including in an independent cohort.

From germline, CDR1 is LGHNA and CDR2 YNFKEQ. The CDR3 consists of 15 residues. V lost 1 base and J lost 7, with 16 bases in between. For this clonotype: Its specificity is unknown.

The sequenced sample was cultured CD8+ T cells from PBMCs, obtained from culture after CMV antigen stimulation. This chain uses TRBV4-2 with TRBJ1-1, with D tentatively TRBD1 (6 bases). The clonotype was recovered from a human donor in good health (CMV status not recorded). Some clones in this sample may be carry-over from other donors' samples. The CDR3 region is CASSQVEGVAGEAFF. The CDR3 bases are TGTGCCAGCAGCCAAGTCGAGGGGGTAGCGGGTGAAGCTTTCTTT.